This TCR beta chain was recorded in a study of blood T cells in healthy people across ages. Broader study findings: It was not possible, with unsorted PBMCs, to conclusively compare naive and antigen-experienced cells.

This CDR3 has 16 residues. Germline V gene lookup returns CDR1 SGDLS and CDR2 YYNGEE. V was clipped by 0 bases and J by 4 bases; unmatched bases: 4. Alongside a J-beta primer mix, a sample-barcoded 5' primer served in a second PCR lasting roughly 6 to 12 cycles. Via MiXCR, TCRdb re-called the 5' RACE reads, giving one row per CDR3 protein. The table has roughly 1.4 million distinct CDR3 sequences, approximately 59% seen once. Concerning this clonotype: As yet, its antigen is unknown.

Sequencing was performed on blood. The rearrangement links TRBV9 to TRBJ2-1; TRBD2 matches 10 bases. The TCR comes from a young man in good health. CDR3 DNA sequence: TGTGCCAGCAGCGTAGTGACTAGCGGGCTTTACAATGAGCAGTTCTTC. This sequence encodes CASSVVTSGLYNEQFF.